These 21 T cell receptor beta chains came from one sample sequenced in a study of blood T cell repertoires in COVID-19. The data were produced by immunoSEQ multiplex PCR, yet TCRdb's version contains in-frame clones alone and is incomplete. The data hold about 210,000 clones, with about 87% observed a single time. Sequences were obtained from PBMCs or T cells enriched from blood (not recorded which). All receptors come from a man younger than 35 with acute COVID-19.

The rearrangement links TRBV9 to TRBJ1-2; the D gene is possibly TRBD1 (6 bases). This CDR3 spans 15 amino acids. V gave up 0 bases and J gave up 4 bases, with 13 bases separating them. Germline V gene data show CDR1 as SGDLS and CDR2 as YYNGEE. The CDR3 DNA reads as TGTGCCAGCAGCGTAGCGGCAGGGGAGGGCTATGGCTACACCTTC. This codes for CASSVAAGEGYGYTF. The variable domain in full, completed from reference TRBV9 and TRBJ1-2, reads DSGVTQTPKHLITATGQRVTLRCSPRSGDLSVYWYQQSLDQGLQFLIQYYNGEERAKGNILERFSAQQFPDLHSELNLSSLELGDSALYFCASSVAAGEGYGYTFGSGTRLTVV.

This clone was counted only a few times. As DNA, the CDR3 is TGCGCCAGCACTGGCGGCGGGATGGGATCCGGGGAGCTGTTTTTT. Its protein product is CASTGGGMGSGELFF. The chain is built from TRBV5-1 and TRBJ2-2, with a weak D call TRBD2 (6 bases). CDR1 and CDR2 from the germline V gene are SGHRS and YFSETQ. The CDR3 runs to 15 residues. Trimming stripped 6 bases from V and 6 bases from J, with 18 bases between.

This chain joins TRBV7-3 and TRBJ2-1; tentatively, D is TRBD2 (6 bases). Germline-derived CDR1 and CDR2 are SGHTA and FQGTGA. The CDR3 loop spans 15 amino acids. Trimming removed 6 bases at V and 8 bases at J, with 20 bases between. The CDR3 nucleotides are TGTGCCAGCAGTCAGGGCGGGAAGGCCGGCGATGAGCAGTTCTTC. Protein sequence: CASSQGGKAGDEQFF.

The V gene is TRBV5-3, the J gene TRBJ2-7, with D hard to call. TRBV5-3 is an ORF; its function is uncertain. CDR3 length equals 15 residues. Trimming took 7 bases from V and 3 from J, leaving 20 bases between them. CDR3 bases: TGTGCCAGACGAATTGGTCATAGTGCCATCTACGAGCAGTACTTC. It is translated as CARRIGHSAIYEQYF.

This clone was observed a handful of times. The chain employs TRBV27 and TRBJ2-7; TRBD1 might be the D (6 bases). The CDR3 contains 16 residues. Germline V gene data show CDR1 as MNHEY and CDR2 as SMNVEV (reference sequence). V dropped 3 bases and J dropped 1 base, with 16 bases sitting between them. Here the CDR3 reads CASSFGAGELSYEQYF. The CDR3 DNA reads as TGTGCCAGCAGTTTTGGAGCAGGGGAATTATCCTACGAGCAGTACTTC.

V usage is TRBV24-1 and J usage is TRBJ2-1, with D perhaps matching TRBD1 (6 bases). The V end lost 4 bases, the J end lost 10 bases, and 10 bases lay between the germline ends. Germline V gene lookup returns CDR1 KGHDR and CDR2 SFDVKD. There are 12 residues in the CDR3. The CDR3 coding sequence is TGTGCCACCAGTGACCCTGACAGGGAGCAGTTCTTC. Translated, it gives CATSDPDREQFF.

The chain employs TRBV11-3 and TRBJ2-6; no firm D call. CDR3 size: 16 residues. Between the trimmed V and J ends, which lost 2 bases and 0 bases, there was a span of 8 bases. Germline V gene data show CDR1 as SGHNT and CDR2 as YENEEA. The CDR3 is CASSLRGISGANVLTF. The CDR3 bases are TGTGCCAGCAGCTTACGAGGAATCTCTGGGGCCAACGTCCTGACTTTC.

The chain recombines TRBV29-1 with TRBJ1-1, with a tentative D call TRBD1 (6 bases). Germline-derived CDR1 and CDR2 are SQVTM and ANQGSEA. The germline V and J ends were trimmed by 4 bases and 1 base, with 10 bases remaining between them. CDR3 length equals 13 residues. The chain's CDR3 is CSVGWGQNTEAFF. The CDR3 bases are TGCAGCGTTGGCTGGGGACAGAACACTGAAGCTTTCTTT.

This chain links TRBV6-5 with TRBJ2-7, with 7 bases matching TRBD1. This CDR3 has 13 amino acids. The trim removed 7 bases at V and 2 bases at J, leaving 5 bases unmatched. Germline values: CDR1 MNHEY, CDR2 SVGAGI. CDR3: CASIGTATYEQYF. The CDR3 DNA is TGTGCCAGCATAGGGACAGCTACCTACGAGCAGTACTTC.

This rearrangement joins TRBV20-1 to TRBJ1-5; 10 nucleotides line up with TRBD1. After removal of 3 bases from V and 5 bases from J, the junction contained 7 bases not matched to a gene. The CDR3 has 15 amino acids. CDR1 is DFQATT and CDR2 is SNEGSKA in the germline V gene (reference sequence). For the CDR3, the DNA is TGCAGTGCTAGTGAGGGACAGGGGATCCATCAGCCCCAGCATTTT. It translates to CSASEGQGIHQPQHF.

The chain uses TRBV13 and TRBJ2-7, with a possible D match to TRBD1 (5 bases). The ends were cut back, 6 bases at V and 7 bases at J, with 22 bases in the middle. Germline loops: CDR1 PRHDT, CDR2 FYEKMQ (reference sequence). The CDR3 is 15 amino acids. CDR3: CASSERQTLFWEQYF. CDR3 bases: TGTGCCAGCAGTGAAAGACAGACCCTATTTTGGGAGCAGTACTTC.

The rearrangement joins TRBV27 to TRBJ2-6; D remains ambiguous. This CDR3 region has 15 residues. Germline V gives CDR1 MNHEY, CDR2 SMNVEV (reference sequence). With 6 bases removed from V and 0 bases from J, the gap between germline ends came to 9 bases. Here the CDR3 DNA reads TGTGCCAGCAGACAGCCTTCCTCTGGGGCCAACGTCCTGACTTTC. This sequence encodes CASRQPSSGANVLTF.

The CDR3 DNA reads TGTGCCACCAGTGATTCGCCACGGGAGACCCAGTACTTC. Translation: CATSDSPRETQYF. The chain carries TRBV24-1 and TRBJ2-5, with D uncertain. The germline gives CDR1 KGHDR, CDR2 SFDVKD. The CDR3 loop spans 13 amino acids. V shed 2 bases and J shed 5 bases, with 8 bases lying between them.

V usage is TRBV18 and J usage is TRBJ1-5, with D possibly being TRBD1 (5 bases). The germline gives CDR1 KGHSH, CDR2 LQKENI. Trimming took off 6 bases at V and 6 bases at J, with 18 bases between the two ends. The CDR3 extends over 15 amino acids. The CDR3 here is CASSMWAGRLQPQHF. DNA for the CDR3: TGTGCCAGCTCTATGTGGGCAGGGAGGCTTCAGCCCCAGCATTTT.

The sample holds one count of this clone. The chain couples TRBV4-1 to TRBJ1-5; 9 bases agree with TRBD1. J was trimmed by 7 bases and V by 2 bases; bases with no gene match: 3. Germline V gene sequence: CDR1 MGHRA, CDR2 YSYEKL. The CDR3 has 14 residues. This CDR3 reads CASSQRDRVQPQHF. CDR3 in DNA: TGCGCCAGCAGCCAACGGGACAGGGTCCAGCCCCAGCATTTT.

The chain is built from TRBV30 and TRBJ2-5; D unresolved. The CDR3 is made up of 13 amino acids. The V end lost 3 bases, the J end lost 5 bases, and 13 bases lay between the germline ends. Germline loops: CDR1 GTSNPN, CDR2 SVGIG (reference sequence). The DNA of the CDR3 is TGTGCCTGGAGCGAGAGCCGTTGGGAGACCCAGTACTTC. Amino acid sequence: CAWSESRWETQYF. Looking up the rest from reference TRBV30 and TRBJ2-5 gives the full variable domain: SQTIHQWPATLVQPVGSPLSLECTVEGTSNPNLYWYRQAAGRGLQLLFYSVGIGQISSEVPQNLSASRPQDRQFILSSKKLLLSDSGFYLCAWSESRWETQYFGPGTRLLVL.

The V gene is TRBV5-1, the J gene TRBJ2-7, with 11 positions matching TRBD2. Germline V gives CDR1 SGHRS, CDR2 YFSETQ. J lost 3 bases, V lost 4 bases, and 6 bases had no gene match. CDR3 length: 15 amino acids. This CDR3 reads CASSPAGLADYEQYF. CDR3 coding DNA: TGCGCCAGCAGCCCAGCGGGACTAGCGGACTACGAGCAGTACTTC.

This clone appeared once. CDR3 nucleotide sequence: TGTGCCAGCAGAAGCGAACTGAACACTGAAGCTTTCTTT. This gives the protein CASRSELNTEAFF. The chain joins TRBV27 to TRBJ1-1; D gene ambiguous. This CDR3 contains 13 residues. Germline CDR1 is MNHEY and CDR2 is SMNVEV (reference sequence). Between the trimmed V and J ends, which lost 6 bases and 0 bases, there was a span of 8 bases.

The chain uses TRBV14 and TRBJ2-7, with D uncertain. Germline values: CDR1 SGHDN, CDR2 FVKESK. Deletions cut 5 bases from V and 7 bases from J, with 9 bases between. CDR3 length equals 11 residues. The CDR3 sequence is CASSDHGEQYF. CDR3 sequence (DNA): TGTGCCAGCAGCGACCACGGGGAGCAGTACTTC.

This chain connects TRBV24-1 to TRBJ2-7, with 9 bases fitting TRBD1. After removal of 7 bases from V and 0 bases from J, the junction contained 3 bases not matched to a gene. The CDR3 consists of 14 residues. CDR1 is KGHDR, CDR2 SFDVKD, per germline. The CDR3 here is CATSQTGGSYEQYF. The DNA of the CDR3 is TGTGCCACCAGCCAGACAGGGGGCTCCTACGAGCAGTACTTC.

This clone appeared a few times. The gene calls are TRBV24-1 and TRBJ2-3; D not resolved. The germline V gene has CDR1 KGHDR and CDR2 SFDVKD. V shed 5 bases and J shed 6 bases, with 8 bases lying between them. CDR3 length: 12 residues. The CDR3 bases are TGTGCCACCAGTGCCGGGTCGGATACGCAGTATTTT. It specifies CATSAGSDTQYF.